These 28 T cell receptor beta chains share one sample of origin, sequenced in a study of T cell clonality in common variable immunodeficiency. Here immunoSEQ multiplex PCR was the method, and the copy in TCRdb shows in-frame clones only, minus some. The profile covers some 33,000 clones, none occurring a single time. The sequenced sample was peripheral blood mononuclear cells. All receptors come from a person between 18 and 75 years old in good health.

At least ten counts were recorded for this clone. Read data end 3 residues before the CDR3 end; the end is taken from the germline J gene. J is TRBJ1-1 and V is TRBV6-4; D is unclear. The CDR3 extends over 10 amino acids. The V end lost 6 bases, the J end lost 6 bases, and 5 bases lay between the germline ends. Germline V lookup: CDR1 MRHNA, CDR2 SNTAGT. The CDR3 spells CASSPSEAFF. CDR3 DNA, as far as it was read: TGTGCCAGCAGCCCCTCTGAA.

The table lists this clone with many counts. The missing CDR3 end, 3 residues past where the read stops, is filled in from the germline J gene. This rearrangement joins TRBV7-3 to TRBJ2-6; D is unclear. This CDR3 is built from 14 residues. The ends were cut back, 3 bases at V and 0 bases at J, with 3 bases in the middle. Germline V gene lookup returns CDR1 SGHTA and CDR2 FQGTGA. CDR3 residues: CASSFNSGANVLTF. The part of the CDR3 DNA that was read is TGTGCCAGCAGCTTTAACTCTGGGGCCAACGTC.

This clone was counted many times. From the germline J gene comes the end of the CDR3, since the read stops 3 residues before it. The rearrangement links TRBV11-3 to TRBJ2-1, with TRBD2 identical over 9 bases. Germline CDR1 SGHNT, CDR2 YENEEA. This CDR3 is 14 amino acids long. Trimming cost V 3 bases and J 6 bases; bases outside gene matches: 3. This CDR3 reads CASSLGLASNEQFF. CDR3 DNA (partial): TGTGCCAGCAGCTTGGGACTAGCATCCAATGAG.

This clone was seen repeatedly, ten times or more. The CDR3 is cut off 3 residues early in the read; its end comes from the germline J gene. The rearrangement joins TRBV5-1 to TRBJ2-2; D not certain. The CDR3 contains 13 residues. Trimming removed 4 bases at V and 6 bases at J, with 10 bases between. Germline CDR1 is SGHRS and CDR2 is YFSETQ. The CDR3: CASSPKAAGELFF. Incomplete CDR3 DNA: TGCGCCAGCAGCCCCAAAGCCGCCGGGGAG.

This clone was counted ten times or more. The part of the CDR3 DNA that was read is TGTGCCACCGGGACAGCCACTGGGGCCAACGTC. This sequence encodes CATGTATGANV. The entire CDR3 reads CATGTATGANVLTF. The chain has TRBV19 and TRBJ2-6; 7 positions agree with TRBD1. The read gets to within 3 residues of the CDR3 end, and the germline J gene fills in the rest. This CDR3 comprises 14 residues. With V trimmed by 10 bases and J by 2 bases, 5 bases remained unmatched. Germline V CDR1 and CDR2: LNHDA, SQIVND (reference sequence).

There are many counts of this clone. The DNA ends 3 residues before the CDR3 does, and the rest of the CDR3 is filled in from the germline J gene. This chain links TRBV20-1 with TRBJ2-7; TRBD2 matches 8 bases. Germline V gene data show CDR1 as DFQATT and CDR2 as SNEGSKA (reference sequence). J gave up 3 bases and V 3 bases, and 10 bases lay outside the gene matches. The CDR3 has 15 amino acids. The CDR3 DNA, read in part, is TGCAGTGCTAGGGATCCCCTCGCGGGAGGCTACGAG. Translating gives CSARDPLAGGYE. The whole CDR3 region reads CSARDPLAGGYEQYF.

This clone was picked up many times. The CDR3 end is not reached by the read, which stops 3 residues before it; the germline J gene fills it in. The gene calls are TRBV19 and TRBJ2-1; TRBD2 aligns across 7 bases. V lost 6 bases to trimming and J lost 0 bases; unmatched junction nucleotides: 8. This CDR3 contains 16 residues. Germline loops: CDR1 LNHDA, CDR2 SQIVND (reference sequence). The CDR3 DNA, read in part, is TGTGCCAGTAGGGCAACTAGCGTCAGCTCCTACAATGAG. Translated: CASRATSVSSYNE. The CDR3 in its entirety is CASRATSVSSYNEQFF.

This clone was detected many times. The read is 3 residues too short to cover the CDR3 end, so that end is filled in from the germline J gene. This chain uses TRBV18 with TRBJ1-5; TRBD1 might be the D (6 bases). The CDR3 is made up of 16 amino acids. V was cut by 5 bases and J by 1 base, with 15 bases left in between. Germline lookup yields CDR1 KGHSH and CDR2 LQKENI. The CDR3 protein is CASSASGVRSNQPQHF. The DNA read from the CDR3 is TGTGCCAGCTCAGCCTCAGGGGTTCGAAGCAATCAGCCC.

This clone was counted at least ten times. Read sequence stops 3 residues before the CDR3 end, and the germline J gene provides the missing end. The rearrangement links TRBV18 to TRBJ2-3; TRBD2 matches at 9 bases. CDR3 length: 16 residues. Germline trimming cut 3 bases from V and 1 base from J; bases unmatched to any gene: 5. From germline, CDR1 is KGHSH and CDR2 LQKENI. The CDR3 DNA, read in part, is TGTGCCAGCTCACCTTTAGCGGGAGTCCGCACAGATACG. Translation gives CASSPLAGVRTDT. The whole CDR3 protein reads CASSPLAGVRTDTQYF.

This clone has ten or more counts. The read terminates 3 residues before the CDR3 end, so the remaining end is supplied by the germline J gene. Additional DNA sequences in this sample encode the identical CDR3. The genes are TRBV5-1 and TRBJ1-4; no firm D call. Trimming removed 0 bases from V and 6 bases from J, with 6 bases in between. CDR3 length: 13 amino acids. Germline-derived CDR1 and CDR2 are SGHRS and YFSETQ. This CDR3 reads CASSLGPDEKLFF. Incomplete CDR3 DNA: TGCGCCAGCAGCTTGGGTCCAGATGAAAAA.

This clone has a count of ten or more. The CDR3 is cut off 3 residues early in the read; its end comes from the germline J gene. This chain connects TRBV19 to TRBJ1-1, with D hard to call. Germline CDR1 LNHDA, CDR2 SQIVND (reference sequence). Between the trimmed V and J ends, which lost 7 bases and 1 base, there was a span of 10 bases. This CDR3 has 13 amino acids. CDR3 region: CASKEQQNTEAFF. CDR3 DNA (partial): TGTGCCAGTAAAGAACAACAGAACACTGAA.

This clone was found a few times. The read comes to an end 3 residues before the CDR3 does, leaving the germline J gene to fill in the end. This chain connects TRBV7-9 to TRBJ1-2; D is possibly TRBD1 (5 bases). The germline gives CDR1 SEHNR, CDR2 FQNEAQ (reference sequence). The CDR3 has 14 residues. The CDR3 protein is CASRPSGAYYDYTF. CDR3 bases read: TGTGCCAGCAGGCCTAGCGGGGCCTACTACGAC.

Ten or more counts support this clone. The read terminates 3 residues ahead of where the CDR3 ends, so the germline J gene completes it. The rearrangement joins TRBV29-1 to TRBJ2-3, with D hard to call. Germline V gene data show CDR1 as SQVTM and CDR2 as ANQGSEA. There are 12 residues in the CDR3. CDR3 DNA (partial): TGCAGCGTCCAAATTAGCAATCAGCCG. Amino acids: CSVQISNQP. The CDR3 in its entirety is CSVQISNQPQYF.

In its sample, this clone was seen many times. Relative to the germline gene, one junction end is altered; a read error may explain this. Read data end 3 residues before the CDR3 end; the end is taken from the germline J gene. This chain links TRBV11-2 with TRBJ1-2; D remains unclear. Germline-derived CDR1 and CDR2 are SGHAT and FQNNGV. CDR3 size: 14 residues. The CDR3 DNA, read in part, is TGTGCCAGCAGCCTAGACAAGGGTGCGCGAGGC. Translating it yields CASSLDKGARG. In full, the CDR3 is CASSLDKGARGYTF. The full variable domain, completed using reference TRBV11-2 and TRBJ1-2, is EAGVAQSPRYKIIEKRQSVAFWCNPISGHATLYWYQQILGQGPKLLIQFQNNGVVDDSQLPKDRFSAERLKGVDSTLKIQPAKLEDSAVYLCASSLDKGARGYTFGSGTRLTVV.

Many counts were recorded for this clone. The read ends 3 residues before the CDR3 terminus; that terminus is restored from the germline J gene. V usage is TRBV6-1 and J usage is TRBJ1-2, with D unresolved. The length of the CDR3 is 17 residues. The germline gives CDR1 MNHNS, CDR2 SASEGT. Trimming shortened V by 0 bases and J by 4 bases, and 18 bases separated the two germline ends. The CDR3 bases that were read are TGTGCCAGCAGTGAAGCGTCCACGCGGGGAGGTACCTATGGC. Translated: CASSEASTRGGTYG. In full, the CDR3 reads CASSEASTRGGTYGYTF.

This clone has a count of ten or more. The CDR3 extends 3 residues past the end of the read, so its final part is completed from the germline J gene. The chain recombines TRBV5-1 with TRBJ2-2; 7 positions agree with TRBD1. Germline V gene data show CDR1 as SGHRS and CDR2 as YFSETQ. The CDR3 extends over 17 amino acids. Unmatched junction bases numbered 10, after V lost 2 bases and J lost 3 bases. Partial CDR3 DNA: TGCGCCAGCAGCTTCGGCCACAGGGGACGGGACACCGGGGAG. Its translation is CASSFGHRGRDTGE. The whole CDR3 sequence reads CASSFGHRGRDTGELFF.

The sequenced part of the CDR3 DNA is TGTGCCAGCAGCCAAGTCGGCGGGGGAGATACC. Its protein is CASSQVGGGDT. The full CDR3 reads CASSQVGGGDTYTF. J is TRBJ1-2 and V is TRBV7-2, with a tentative D call TRBD1 (5 bases). The sequence runs out 3 residues before the end of the CDR3; the remainder is reconstructed from the germline J gene. The CDR3 spans 14 residues. Germline lookup yields CDR1 SGHTA and CDR2 FQGNSA. Combining the CDR3 with reference TRBV7-2 and TRBJ1-2 gives the whole variable domain GAGVSQSPSNKVTEKGKDVELRCDPISGHTALYWYRQSLGQGLEFLIYFQGNSAPDKSGLPSDRFSAERTGGSVSTLTIQRTQQEDSAVYLCASSQVGGGDTYTFGSGTRLTVV.

Ten or more counts support this clone. CDR3 residues: CASGPSTGAETQYF. CDR3 DNA (partial): TGTGCCAGCGGCCCATCGACAGGGGCAGAGACC. The V gene is TRBV7-7, the J gene TRBJ2-5; 8 positions agree with TRBD1. Read coverage stops 3 residues before the CDR3 terminus; the germline J gene supplies the remainder. Losses at the gene ends were 8 bases for V and 4 bases for J; bases not matched to a gene: 9. This CDR3 has 14 amino acids. From germline, CDR1 is SSHAT and CDR2 FNYEAQ (reference sequence).

At least ten counts were recorded for this clone. Coverage ceases 3 residues before the CDR3 finishes, and the germline J gene fills in the end. The chain combines TRBV7-2 with TRBJ2-7; D may be TRBD1 (6 bases). Trimming left V 5 bases short and J 0 bases short, with 14 bases between. The CDR3 runs 15 residues. Germline CDR1 SGHTA, CDR2 FQGNSA. Partial CDR3 DNA: TGTGCCAGCAGCCCCGACAGGACCCACTCCTACGAG. Its translation: CASSPDRTHSYE. The entire CDR3 protein is CASSPDRTHSYEQYF.

The sample holds a few counts of this clone. With the read ending 3 residues before the CDR3 end, the germline J gene is used to fill in that end. The genes are TRBV19 and TRBJ2-4; 9 bases line up with TRBD1. The CDR3 has 14 residues. Per the germline V gene, CDR1 is LNHDA and CDR2 is SQIVND (reference sequence). CDR3 bases read: TGTGCCAGTAAGAACAGGGGGCCAGGCTATGGT. It specifies CASKNRGPGYG. The full CDR3 sequence reads CASKNRGPGYGQYF.

About this clone: The read stops 3 residues short of the end of the CDR3; the missing end is completed from the germline J gene. This chain joins TRBV5-1 and TRBJ1-1, with D possibly TRBD1 on 5 matching bases. This CDR3 spans 15 amino acids. Germline V gene data show CDR1 as SGHRS and CDR2 as YFSETQ. The germline V and J ends were trimmed by 4 bases and 1 base, with 14 bases remaining between them. CDR3 protein: CASSLGGGWNTEAFF. The sequenced CDR3 bases are TGCGCCAGCAGCCTCGGGGGGGGTTGGAACACTGAA.

Ten or more counts support this clone. The read ends 3 residues early relative to the CDR3; the germline J gene fills the gap. The chain combines TRBV2 with TRBJ1-1; 7 positions match TRBD1. This CDR3 is 13 amino acids long. CDR1 is SNHLY and CDR2 is FYNNEI in the germline V gene. The CDR3 spells CASSDPDREEAFF. The sequenced CDR3 bases are TGTGCCAGCAGTGACCCTGACAGGGAAGAA.

This clone was recorded many times. The observed sequence ends 3 residues before the CDR3 terminus, with the missing tail filled in from the germline J gene. The chain couples TRBV20-1 to TRBJ2-5; no reliable D call. The CDR3 covers 14 residues. V lost 3 bases and J lost 1, with 12 bases in between. Per germline, CDR1 DFQATT and CDR2 SNEGSKA (reference sequence). The covered CDR3 bases are TGCAGTGCTAGTCAGCAGGTTCTCCAAGAGACC. Translated, it gives CSASQQVLQET. In full, the CDR3 reads CSASQQVLQETQYF.

This clone was observed many times. The read stops 3 residues short of the end of the CDR3; the missing end is completed from the germline J gene. The rearrangement links TRBV10-3 to TRBJ2-3; 10 bases are shared with TRBD2. The germline V gene has CDR1 ENHRY and CDR2 SYGVKD. The CDR3 is 13 residues long. V was clipped by 10 bases and J by 3 bases; unmatched bases: 4. The CDR3: CASGTSETDTQYF. The DNA read from the CDR3 is TGTGCCAGCGGGACTAGCGAAACAGATACG.

This clone was counted many times. The read is 3 residues too short to cover the CDR3 end, so that end is filled in from the germline J gene. The V call is TRBV12-3 or TRBV12-4, the J call TRBJ1-6; 9 bases align to TRBD1. The CDR3 totals 14 residues. The V gene end was trimmed by 6 bases and the J gene end by 10 bases; junction bases not matched to a gene: 7. CDR3 in amino acids: CASRQTGGGSPLHF. Partial CDR3 DNA: TGTGCCAGCAGACAGACAGGGGGTGGATCACCC.

There are many counts of this clone. The read ends 3 residues early relative to the CDR3; the germline J gene fills the gap. Other DNA sequences in this sample translate to the same CDR3. This sequence joins TRBV30 and TRBJ1-1; 8 bases agree with TRBD1. V dropped 4 bases and J dropped 6; count of bases not matched to a gene: 10. The CDR3 runs to 14 residues. Germline V gives CDR1 GTSNPN, CDR2 SVGIG (reference sequence). The CDR3 sequence is CAWIQGALDAEAFF. The CDR3 bases that were read are TGTGCCTGGATCCAGGGGGCGCTTGACGCTGAA.

As to this clone: The read gets to within 3 residues of the CDR3 end, and the germline J gene fills in the rest. This chain connects TRBV7-9 to TRBJ2-2; D gene ambiguous. The CDR3 is 15 amino acids. In germline, CDR1 is SEHNR, CDR2 FQNEAQ (reference sequence). The CDR3 is CASSFGITAPEKLFF. The CDR3 bases that were read are TGTGCCAGCAGCTTCGGTATAACAGCCCCTGAAAAG. The full variable domain, rest sourced from reference TRBV7-9 and TRBJ2-2, is DTGVSQNPRHKITKRGQNVTFRCDPISEHNRLYWYRQTLGQGPEFLTYFQNEAQLEKSRLLSDRFSAERPKGSFSTLEIQRTEQGDSAMYLCASSFGITAPEKLFFGEGSRLTVL.

This clone has a handful of counts. From the germline J gene comes the end of the CDR3, since the read stops 3 residues before it. The chain joins TRBV29-1 to TRBJ2-5, with 7 nucleotides matching TRBD2. V lost 2 bases, J lost 2 bases, and 8 bases stayed unmatched. Germline CDR1 is SQVTM and CDR2 is ANQGSEA. The CDR3 is 15 residues long. The CDR3 DNA, read in part, is TGCAGCGTTGAACGAGGACACGGGGGGCAAGAGACC. Residues: CSVERGHGGQET. In full, the CDR3 reads CSVERGHGGQETQYF.